The rows below give T cell receptor beta chains drawn from one sample of a study of T cell responses to AZD1222 COVID-19 vaccine. Profiled with immunoSEQ multiplex PCR; TCRdb holds only in-frame clones, not every one. The top ten hold 8% to 10% of the sample, which has fewer than 150,000 clones, 80% to 90% seen once. The sequencing here drew on peripheral blood, taken 28 days after the second AZD1222 dose. These receptors were taken from an adult who received the AZD1222 COVID-19 vaccine. Each CDR3 is given with its conserved first and last residue.

v_gene,j_gene,CDR3aa
TRBV19,TRBJ1-3,CASTLRLPGNTIYF
TRBV27,TRBJ1-1,CASSLGGITEAFF
TRBV7-9,TRBJ1-1,CASTDWTDNTEAFF
TRBV14,TRBJ2-6,CANLNGEWCGVFKRTGANVLTF
TRBV4-2,TRBJ2-2,CASSQEYNTANTGELFF
TRBV18,TRBJ1-3,CASSPHPSSGNTIYF
TRBV18,TRBJ1-5,CASSSGVGNSNQPQHF
TRBV14,TRBJ2-6,CASSQQGSGANVLTF
TRBV19,TRBJ2-5,CATQWSPGGTQYF
TRBV28,TRBJ2-2,CASGGNTGELFF
TRBV10-2,TRBJ1-1,CASTGTGNMNTEAFF
TRBV5-6,TRBJ1-2,CASTYQGANNYGYTF
TRBV5-1,TRBJ2-5,CASRLGQGREGTQYF
TRBV3-1/TRBV3-2,TRBJ1-4,CASSQSETGDEKLFF
TRBV12-5,TRBJ1-1,CASGLYGGQVTEAFF
TRBV6-2/TRBV6-3,TRBJ1-5,CASSYRDRGNGQPQHF
TRBV9,TRBJ2-7,CASSVGAGGGVYEQYF
TRBV18,TRBJ1-1,CASSPGRLRANNTEAFF
TRBV6-5,TRBJ1-3,CASSYSTGSGNTIYF
TRBV25-1,TRBJ2-5,CASSEFNRQETQYF
TRBV30,TRBJ1-6,CAWSLKSSYNSPLHF
TRBV18,TRBJ1-6,CASSPRTGGGGSPLHF
TRBV3-1/TRBV3-2,TRBJ2-6,CASSLGRANVLTF
TRBV3-1/TRBV3-2,TRBJ2-5,CASSQDWDRQETQYF
TRBV13,TRBJ1-2,CASSRTGYGYTF
TRBV30,TRBJ1-6,CAWRLNSPLHF
TRBV14,TRBJ1-4,CASSQDNSEKLFF
TRBV2,TRBJ2-5,CASRAEVETQYF
TRBV5-6,TRBJ1-2,CASSTGTVSGYTF
TRBV27,TRBJ2-1,CASSLRGAHYNEQFF
TRBV7-2,TRBJ2-7,CASSLRTGSQIYEQYF
TRBV29-1,TRBJ2-7,CSVGGTDTAYEQYF
TRBV2,TRBJ1-5,CASSEEVTGNQPQHF
TRBV19,TRBJ2-3,CASSISTSTDTQYF
TRBV5-1,TRBJ1-6,CASSFGQGSSPLHF
TRBV27,TRBJ1-4,CASRGQGRLEKLFF
TRBV6-5,TRBJ1-1,CASSYEAYTEAFF
TRBV28,TRBJ1-1,CASTTPRLDRENTEAFF
TRBV25-1,TRBJ1-1,CASSEGTGAPEAFF
TRBV27,TRBJ2-1,CASKLQGVGRDEQFF
TRBV18,TRBJ1-1,CASSPGGGNTEAFF